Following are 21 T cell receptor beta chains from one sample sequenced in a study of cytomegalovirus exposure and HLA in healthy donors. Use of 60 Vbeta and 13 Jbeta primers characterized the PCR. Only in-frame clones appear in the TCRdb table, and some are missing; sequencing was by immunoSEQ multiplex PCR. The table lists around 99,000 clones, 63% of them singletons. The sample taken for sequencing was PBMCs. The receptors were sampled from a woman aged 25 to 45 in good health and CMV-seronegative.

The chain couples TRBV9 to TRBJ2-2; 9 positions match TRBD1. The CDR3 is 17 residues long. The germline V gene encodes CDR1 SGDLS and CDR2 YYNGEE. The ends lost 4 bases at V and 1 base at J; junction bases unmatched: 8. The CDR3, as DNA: TGTGCCAGCAGCCAACTTACGGGACAGGGGAACACCGGGGAGCTGTTTTTT. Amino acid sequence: CASSQLTGQGNTGELFF.

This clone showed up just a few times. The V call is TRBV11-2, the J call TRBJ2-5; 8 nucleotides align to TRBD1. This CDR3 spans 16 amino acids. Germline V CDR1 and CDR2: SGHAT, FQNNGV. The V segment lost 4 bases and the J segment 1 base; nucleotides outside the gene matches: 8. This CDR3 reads CASSSLDRARQETQYF. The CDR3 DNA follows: TGTGCCAGCAGCTCCCTGGACAGGGCCCGCCAAGAGACCCAGTACTTC.

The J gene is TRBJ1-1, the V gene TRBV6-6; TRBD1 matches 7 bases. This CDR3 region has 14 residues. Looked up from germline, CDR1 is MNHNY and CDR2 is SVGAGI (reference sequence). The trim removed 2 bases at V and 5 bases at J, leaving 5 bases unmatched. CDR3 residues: CASSYKGARTEAFF. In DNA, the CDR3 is TGTGCCAGCAGTTACAAGGGGGCGAGGACTGAAGCTTTCTTT.

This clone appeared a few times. CDR3 sequence: CASFHRGSGGVYEQYF. CDR3 nucleotides: TGTGCCAGCTTTCATCGGGGTTCGGGAGGTGTATACGAGCAGTACTTC. The chain couples TRBV28 to TRBJ2-7; 7 bases match TRBD2. Per germline, CDR1 MDHEN and CDR2 SYDVKM. The CDR3 is 16 residues long. Unmatched junction bases numbered 17, after V lost 8 bases and J lost 4 bases.

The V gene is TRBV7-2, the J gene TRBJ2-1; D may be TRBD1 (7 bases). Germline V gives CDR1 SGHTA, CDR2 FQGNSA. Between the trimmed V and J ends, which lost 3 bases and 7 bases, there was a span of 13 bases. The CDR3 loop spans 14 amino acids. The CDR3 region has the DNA TGTGCCAGCAGCTTTAAGACAGGGAGGAATGAGCAGTTCTTC. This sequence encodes CASSFKTGRNEQFF.

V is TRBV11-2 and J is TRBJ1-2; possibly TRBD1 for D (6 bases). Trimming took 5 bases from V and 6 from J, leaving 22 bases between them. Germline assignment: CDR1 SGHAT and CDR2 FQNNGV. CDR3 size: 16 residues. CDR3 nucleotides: TGTGCCAGCAGCGAGAAGGACAGTATGTTCTTCGATGGCTACACCTTC. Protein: CASSEKDSMFFDGYTF.

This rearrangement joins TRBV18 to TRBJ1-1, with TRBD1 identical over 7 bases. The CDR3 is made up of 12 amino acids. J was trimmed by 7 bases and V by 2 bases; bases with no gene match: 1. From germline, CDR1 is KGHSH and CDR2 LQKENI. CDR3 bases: TGTGCCAGCTCACCAGGGACAGTTGAAGCTTTCTTT. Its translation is CASSPGTVEAFF.

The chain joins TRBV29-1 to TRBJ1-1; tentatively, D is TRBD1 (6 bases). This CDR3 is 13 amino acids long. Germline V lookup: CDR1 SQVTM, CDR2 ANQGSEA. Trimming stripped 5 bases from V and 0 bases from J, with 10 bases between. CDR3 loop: CSVLDSMNTEAFF. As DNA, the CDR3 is TGCAGCGTTCTGGACAGTATGAACACTGAAGCTTTCTTT.

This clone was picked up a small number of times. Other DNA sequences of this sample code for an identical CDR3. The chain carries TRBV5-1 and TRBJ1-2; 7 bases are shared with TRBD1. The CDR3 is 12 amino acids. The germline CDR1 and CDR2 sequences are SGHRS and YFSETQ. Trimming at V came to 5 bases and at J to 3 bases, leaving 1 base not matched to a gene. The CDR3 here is CASRGGDYGYTF. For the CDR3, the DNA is TGCGCCAGCAGAGGGGGCGACTATGGCTACACCTTC. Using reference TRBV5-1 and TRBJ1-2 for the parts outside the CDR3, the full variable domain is KAGVTQTPRYLIKTRGQQVTLSCSPISGHRSVSWYQQTPGQGLQFLFEYFSETQRNKGNFPGRFSGRQFSNSRSEMNVSTLELGDSALYLCASRGGDYGYTFGSGTRLTVV.

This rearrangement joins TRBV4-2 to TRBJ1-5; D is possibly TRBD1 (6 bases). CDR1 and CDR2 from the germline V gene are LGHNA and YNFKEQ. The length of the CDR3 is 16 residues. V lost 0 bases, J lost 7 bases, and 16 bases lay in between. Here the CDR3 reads CASSQEAEGVGQPQHF. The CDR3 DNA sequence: TGTGCCAGCAGCCAAGAGGCTGAGGGGGTAGGACAGCCCCAGCATTTT.

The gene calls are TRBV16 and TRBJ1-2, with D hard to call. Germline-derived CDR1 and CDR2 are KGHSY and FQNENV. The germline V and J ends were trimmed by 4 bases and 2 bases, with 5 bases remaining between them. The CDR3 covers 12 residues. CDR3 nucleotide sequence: TGTGCCAGCAGCCCCAGAAACTATGGCTACACCTTC. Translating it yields CASSPRNYGYTF.

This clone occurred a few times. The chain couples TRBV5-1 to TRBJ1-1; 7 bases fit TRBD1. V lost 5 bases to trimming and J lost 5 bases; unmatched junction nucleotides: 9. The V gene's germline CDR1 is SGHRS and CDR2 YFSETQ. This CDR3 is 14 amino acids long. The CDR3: CASRTGDRETEAFF. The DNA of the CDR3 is TGCGCCAGCAGAACGGGGGACAGAGAAACTGAAGCTTTCTTT. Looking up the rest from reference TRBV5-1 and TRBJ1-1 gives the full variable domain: KAGVTQTPRYLIKTRGQQVTLSCSPISGHRSVSWYQQTPGQGLQFLFEYFSETQRNKGNFPGRFSGRQFSNSRSEMNVSTLELGDSALYLCASRTGDRETEAFFGQGTRLTVV.

The CDR3 sequence is CASSYKGAGANYGYTF. As DNA, the CDR3 is TGTGCCAGCAGTTACAAGGGGGCAGGAGCTAACTATGGCTACACCTTC. The chain uses TRBV6-6 and TRBJ1-2, with 7 nucleotides matching TRBD1. Germline values: CDR1 MNHNY, CDR2 SVGAGI (reference sequence). The CDR3 has 16 amino acids. The V and J ends lost 2 bases and 0 bases, in that order; junction bases with no gene match: 6.

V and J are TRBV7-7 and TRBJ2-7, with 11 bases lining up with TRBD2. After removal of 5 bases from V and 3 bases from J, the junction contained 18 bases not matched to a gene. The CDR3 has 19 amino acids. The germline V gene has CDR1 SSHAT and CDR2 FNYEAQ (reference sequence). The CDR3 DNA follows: TGTGCCAGCAGCGACGGGCGTCTAGCGGGAGGTGGTCCCCACTACGAGCAGTACTTC. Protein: CASSDGRLAGGGPHYEQYF. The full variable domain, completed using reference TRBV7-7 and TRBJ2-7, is GAGVSQSPRYKVTKRGQDVTLRCDPISSHATLYWYQQALGQGPEFLTYFNYEAQPDKSGLPSDRFSAERPEGSISTLTIQRTEQRDSAMYRCASSDGRLAGGGPHYEQYFGPGTRLTVT.

The CDR3 DNA sequence: TGTGCCAGCAGGTCAAGGACTGTTGAAGCTTTCTTT. Its translation: CASRSRTVEAFF. The chain is built from TRBV11-2 and TRBJ1-1; unclear D gene. The CDR3 has 12 amino acids. Germline V lookup: CDR1 SGHAT, CDR2 FQNNGV. Trimming removed 6 bases from V and 7 bases from J, with 12 bases in between.

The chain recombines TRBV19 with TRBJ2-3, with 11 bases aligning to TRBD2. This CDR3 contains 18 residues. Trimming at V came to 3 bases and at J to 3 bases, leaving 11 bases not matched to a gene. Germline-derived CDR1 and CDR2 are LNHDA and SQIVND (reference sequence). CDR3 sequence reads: CASSILLAGALRTDTQYF. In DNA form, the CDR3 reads TGTGCCAGTAGTATTTTACTAGCGGGAGCCCTGAGAACAGATACGCAGTATTTT.

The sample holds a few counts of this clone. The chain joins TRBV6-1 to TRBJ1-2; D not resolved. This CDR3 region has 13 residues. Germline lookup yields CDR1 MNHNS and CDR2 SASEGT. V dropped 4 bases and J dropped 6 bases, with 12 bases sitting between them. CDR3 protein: CASSVPVPHGYTF. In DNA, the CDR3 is TGTGCCAGCAGTGTCCCGGTTCCACATGGCTACACCTTC.

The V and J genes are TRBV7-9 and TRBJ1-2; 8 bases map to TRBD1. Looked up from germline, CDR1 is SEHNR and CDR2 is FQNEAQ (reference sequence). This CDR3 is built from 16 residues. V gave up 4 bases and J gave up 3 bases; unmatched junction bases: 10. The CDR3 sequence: CASSWRDRKVYYGYTF. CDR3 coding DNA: TGTGCCAGCAGCTGGCGGGACAGGAAGGTTTACTATGGCTACACCTTC. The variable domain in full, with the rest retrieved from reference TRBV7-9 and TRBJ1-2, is DTGVSQNPRHKITKRGQNVTFRCDPISEHNRLYWYRQTLGQGPEFLTYFQNEAQLEKSRLLSDRFSAERPKGSFSTLEIQRTEQGDSAMYLCASSWRDRKVYYGYTFGSGTRLTVV.

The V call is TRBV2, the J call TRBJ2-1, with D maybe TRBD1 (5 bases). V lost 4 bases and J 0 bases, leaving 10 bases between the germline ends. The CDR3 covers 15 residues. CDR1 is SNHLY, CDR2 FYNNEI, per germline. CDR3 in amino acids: CASSGQPHSYNEQFF. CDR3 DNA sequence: TGTGCCAGCAGTGGACAGCCCCACTCCTACAATGAGCAGTTCTTC.

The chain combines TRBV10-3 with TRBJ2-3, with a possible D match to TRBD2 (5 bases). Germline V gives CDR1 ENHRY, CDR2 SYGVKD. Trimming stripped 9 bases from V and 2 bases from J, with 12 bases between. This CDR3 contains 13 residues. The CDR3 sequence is CAISRGFTDTQYF. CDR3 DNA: TGTGCCATTTCGAGAGGGTTCACAGATACGCAGTATTTT.

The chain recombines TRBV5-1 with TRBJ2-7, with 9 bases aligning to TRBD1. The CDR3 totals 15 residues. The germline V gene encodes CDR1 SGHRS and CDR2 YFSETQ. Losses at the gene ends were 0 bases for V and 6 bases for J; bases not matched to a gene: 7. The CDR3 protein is CASSLDRTGVAEQYF. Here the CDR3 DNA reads TGCGCCAGCAGCTTGGATAGGACAGGGGTCGCCGAGCAGTACTTC.